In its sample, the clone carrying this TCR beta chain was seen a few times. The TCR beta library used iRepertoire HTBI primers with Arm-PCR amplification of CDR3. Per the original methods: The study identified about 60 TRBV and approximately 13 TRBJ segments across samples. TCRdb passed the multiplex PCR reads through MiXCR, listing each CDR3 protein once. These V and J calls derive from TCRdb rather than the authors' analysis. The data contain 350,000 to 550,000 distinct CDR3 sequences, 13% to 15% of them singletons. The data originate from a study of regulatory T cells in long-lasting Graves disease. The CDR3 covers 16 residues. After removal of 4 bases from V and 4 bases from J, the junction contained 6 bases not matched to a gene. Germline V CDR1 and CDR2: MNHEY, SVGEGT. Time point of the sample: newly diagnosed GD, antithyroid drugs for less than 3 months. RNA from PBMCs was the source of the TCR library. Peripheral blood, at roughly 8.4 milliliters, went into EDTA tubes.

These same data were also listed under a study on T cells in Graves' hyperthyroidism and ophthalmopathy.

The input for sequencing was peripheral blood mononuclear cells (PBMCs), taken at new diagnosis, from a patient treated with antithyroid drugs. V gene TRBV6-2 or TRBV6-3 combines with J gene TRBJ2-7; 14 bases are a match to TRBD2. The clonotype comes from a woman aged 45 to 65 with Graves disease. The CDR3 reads CASSSLTSGRAYEQYF. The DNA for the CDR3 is TGTGCCAGCAGTTCCCTGACTAGCGGGAGGGCTTACGAGCAGTACTTC.